Given below is one T cell receptor beta chain in context. The antigen is not known. These data originate in a study of T cell responses to AZD1222 COVID-19 vaccine. The repertoire was sequenced with immunoSEQ multiplex PCR; TCRdb's copy has only in-frame clones and lacks some. The sample contains about 140,000 clones, 90% to 95% of which appear only once. Findings and limits, study-wide: At 160-218 and 743-854, vaccine-associated CD4 TCRs were dominant, and they spanned spike. Clonal diversity was possibly underestimated; the donors were predominantly white British and more often female.

This CDR3 contains 14 residues. From germline, CDR1 is MDHEN and CDR2 SYDVKM. The V segment lost 5 bases and the J segment 7 bases; nucleotides outside the gene matches: 4. The chain employs TRBV28 and TRBJ2-7; 14 nucleotides match TRBD2. This TCR was recovered from an adult in good health. The source was peripheral blood, collected on day 0 of AZD1222 vaccination. CDR3 bases: TGTGCCAGCAGTCGACTAGCGGGAGGGAGGGAGCAGTACTTC. Its protein is CASSRLAGGREQYF.